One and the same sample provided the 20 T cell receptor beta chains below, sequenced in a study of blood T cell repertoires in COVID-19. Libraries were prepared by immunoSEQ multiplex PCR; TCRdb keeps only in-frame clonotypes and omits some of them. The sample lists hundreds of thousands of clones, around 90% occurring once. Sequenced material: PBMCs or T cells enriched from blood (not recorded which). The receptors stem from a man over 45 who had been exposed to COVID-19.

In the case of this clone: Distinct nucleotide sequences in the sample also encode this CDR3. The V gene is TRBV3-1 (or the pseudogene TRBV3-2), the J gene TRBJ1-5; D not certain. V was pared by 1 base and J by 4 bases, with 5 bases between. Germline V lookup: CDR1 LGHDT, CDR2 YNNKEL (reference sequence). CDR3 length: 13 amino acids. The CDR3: CASSQGLNQPQHF. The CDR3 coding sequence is TGTGCCAGCAGCCAAGGGCTTAATCAGCCCCAGCATTTT.

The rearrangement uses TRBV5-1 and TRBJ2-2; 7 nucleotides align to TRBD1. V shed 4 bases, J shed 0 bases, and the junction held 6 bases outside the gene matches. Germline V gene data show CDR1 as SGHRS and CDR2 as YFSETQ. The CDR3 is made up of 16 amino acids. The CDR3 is CASSPPGTANTGELFF. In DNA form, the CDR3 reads TGCGCCAGCAGCCCCCCCGGGACAGCGAACACCGGGGAGCTGTTTTTT.

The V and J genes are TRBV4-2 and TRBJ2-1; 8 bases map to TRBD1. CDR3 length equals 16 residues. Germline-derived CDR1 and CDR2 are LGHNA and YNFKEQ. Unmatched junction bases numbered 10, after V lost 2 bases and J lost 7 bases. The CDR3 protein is CASSQQPGQGWNEQFF. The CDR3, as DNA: TGTGCCAGCAGCCAACAACCCGGACAGGGATGGAATGAGCAGTTCTTC.

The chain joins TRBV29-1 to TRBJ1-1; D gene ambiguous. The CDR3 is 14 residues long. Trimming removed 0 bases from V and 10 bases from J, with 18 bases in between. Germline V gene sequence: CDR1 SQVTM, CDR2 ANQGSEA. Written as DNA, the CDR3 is TGCAGCGTTGAAGATCGGGGTCGATGGAGGACAGCTTTCTTT. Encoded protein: CSVEDRGRWRTAFF.

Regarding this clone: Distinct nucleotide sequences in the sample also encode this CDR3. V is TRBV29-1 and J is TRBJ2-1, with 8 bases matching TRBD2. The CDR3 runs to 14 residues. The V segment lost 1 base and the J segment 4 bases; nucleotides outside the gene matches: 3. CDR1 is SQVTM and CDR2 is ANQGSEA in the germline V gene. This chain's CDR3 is CSVEAGGGYNEQFF. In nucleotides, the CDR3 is TGCAGCGTTGAAGCGGGAGGGGGATACAATGAGCAGTTCTTC.

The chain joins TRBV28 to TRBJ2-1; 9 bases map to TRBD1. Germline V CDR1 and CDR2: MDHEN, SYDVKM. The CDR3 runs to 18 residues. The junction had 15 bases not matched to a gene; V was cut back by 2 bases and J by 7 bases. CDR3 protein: CASSLRGVGQGPVNEQFF. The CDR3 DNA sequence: TGTGCCAGCAGTTTACGTGGTGTGGGACAGGGACCCGTAAATGAGCAGTTCTTC.

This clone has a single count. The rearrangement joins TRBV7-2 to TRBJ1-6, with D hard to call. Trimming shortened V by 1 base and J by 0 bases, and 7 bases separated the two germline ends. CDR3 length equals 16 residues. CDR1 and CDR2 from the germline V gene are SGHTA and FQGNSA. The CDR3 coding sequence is TGTGCCAGCAGCTTAGTGGGAGGCTCCTATAATTCACCCCTCCACTTT. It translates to CASSLVGGSYNSPLHF.

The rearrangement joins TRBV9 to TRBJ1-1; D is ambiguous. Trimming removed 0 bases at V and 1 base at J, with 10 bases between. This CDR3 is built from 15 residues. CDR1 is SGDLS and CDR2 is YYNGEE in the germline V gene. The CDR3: CASSVGWAANTEAFF. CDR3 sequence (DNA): TGTGCCAGCAGCGTAGGATGGGCAGCGAACACTGAAGCTTTCTTT.

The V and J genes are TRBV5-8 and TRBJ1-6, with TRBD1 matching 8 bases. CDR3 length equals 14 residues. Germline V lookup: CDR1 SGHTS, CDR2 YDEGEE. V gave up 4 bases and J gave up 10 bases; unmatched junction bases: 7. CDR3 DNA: TGTGCCAGCAGCCGGGGACAGGCAGGATCACCCCTCCACTTT. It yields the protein CASSRGQAGSPLHF.

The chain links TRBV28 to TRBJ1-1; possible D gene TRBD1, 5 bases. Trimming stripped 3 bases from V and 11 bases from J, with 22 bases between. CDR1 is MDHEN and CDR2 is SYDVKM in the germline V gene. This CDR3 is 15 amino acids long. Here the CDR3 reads CASSLGGVPPLGAFF. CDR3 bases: TGTGCCAGCAGTTTGGGGGGTGTCCCCCCCTTGGGCGCTTTCTTT.

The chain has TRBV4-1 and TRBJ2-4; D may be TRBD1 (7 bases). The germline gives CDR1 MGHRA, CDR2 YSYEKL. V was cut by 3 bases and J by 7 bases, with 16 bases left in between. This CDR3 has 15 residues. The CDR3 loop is CASSQSTGEDNIQYF. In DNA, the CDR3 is TGCGCCAGCAGCCAGAGTACAGGGGAGGACAACATTCAGTACTTC.

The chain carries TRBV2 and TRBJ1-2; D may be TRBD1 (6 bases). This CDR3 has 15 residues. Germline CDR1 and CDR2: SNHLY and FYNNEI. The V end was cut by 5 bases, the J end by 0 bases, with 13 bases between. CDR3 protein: CASSWTGTTNYGYTF. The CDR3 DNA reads TGTGCCAGCAGTTGGACCGGGACAACTAACTATGGCTACACCTTC.

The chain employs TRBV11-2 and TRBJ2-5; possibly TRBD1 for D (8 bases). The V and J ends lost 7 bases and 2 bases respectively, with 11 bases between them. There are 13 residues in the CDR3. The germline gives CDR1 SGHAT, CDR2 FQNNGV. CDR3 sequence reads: CASKRDRQETQYF. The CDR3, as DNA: TGTGCCAGCAAGCGGGACAGGCAAGAGACCCAGTACTTC.

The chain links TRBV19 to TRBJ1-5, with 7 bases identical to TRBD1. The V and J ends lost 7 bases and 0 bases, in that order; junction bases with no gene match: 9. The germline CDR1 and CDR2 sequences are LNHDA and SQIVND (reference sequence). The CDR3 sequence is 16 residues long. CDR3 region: CASKKGAMNSNQPQHF. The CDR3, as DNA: TGTGCCAGTAAAAAGGGGGCAATGAATAGCAATCAGCCCCAGCATTTT.

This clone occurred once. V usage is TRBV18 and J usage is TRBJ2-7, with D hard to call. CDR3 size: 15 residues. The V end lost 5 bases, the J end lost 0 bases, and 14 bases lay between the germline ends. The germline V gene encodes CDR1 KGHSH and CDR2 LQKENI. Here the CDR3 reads CASSLTLGTSYEQYF. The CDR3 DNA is TGTGCCAGCTCATTAACTCTAGGCACCTCCTACGAGCAGTACTTC.

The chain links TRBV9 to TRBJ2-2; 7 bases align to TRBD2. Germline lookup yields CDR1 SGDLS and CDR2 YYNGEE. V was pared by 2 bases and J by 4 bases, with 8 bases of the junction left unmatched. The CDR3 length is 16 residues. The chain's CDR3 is CASSVTGGGLTGELFF. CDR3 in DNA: TGTGCCAGCAGCGTGACGGGGGGAGGCCTCACCGGGGAGCTGTTTTTT. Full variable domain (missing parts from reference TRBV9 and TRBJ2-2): DSGVTQTPKHLITATGQRVTLRCSPRSGDLSVYWYQQSLDQGLQFLIQYYNGEERAKGNILERFSAQQFPDLHSELNLSSLELGDSALYFCASSVTGGGLTGELFFGEGSRLTVL.

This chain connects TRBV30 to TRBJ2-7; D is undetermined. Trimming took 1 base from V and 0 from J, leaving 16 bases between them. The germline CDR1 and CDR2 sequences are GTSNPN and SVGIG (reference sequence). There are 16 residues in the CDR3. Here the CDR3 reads CAWSAYLGSSSYEQYF. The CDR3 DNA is TGTGCCTGGAGTGCCTACCTGGGCAGTAGCTCCTACGAGCAGTACTTC.

CDR3: CASSHDRGSYGYTF. The CDR3 DNA follows: TGTGCCTCAAGCCACGACAGGGGCAGCTATGGCTACACCTTC. The J gene is TRBJ1-2, the V gene TRBV10-3; 8 bases line up with TRBD1. The CDR3 contains 14 residues. The V gene's germline CDR1 is ENHRY and CDR2 SYGVKD. Trimming at V came to 11 bases and at J to 4 bases, leaving 12 bases not matched to a gene.

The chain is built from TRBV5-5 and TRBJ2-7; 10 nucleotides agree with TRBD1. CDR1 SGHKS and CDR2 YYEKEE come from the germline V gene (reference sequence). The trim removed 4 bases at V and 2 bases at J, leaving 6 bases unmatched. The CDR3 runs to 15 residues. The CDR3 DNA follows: TGTGCCAGCAGCCCGGCCGGGACAGGGGCCTACGAGCAGTACTTC. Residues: CASSPAGTGAYEQYF. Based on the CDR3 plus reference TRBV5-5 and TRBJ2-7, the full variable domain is DAGVTQSPTHLIKTRGQQVTLRCSPISGHKSVSWYQQVLGQGPQFIFQYYEKEERGRGNFPDRFSARQFPNYSSELNVNALLLGDSALYLCASSPAGTGAYEQYFGPGTRLTVT.

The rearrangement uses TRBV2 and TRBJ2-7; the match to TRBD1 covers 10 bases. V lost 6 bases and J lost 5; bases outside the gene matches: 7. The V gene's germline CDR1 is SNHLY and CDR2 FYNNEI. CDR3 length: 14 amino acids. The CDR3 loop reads CASRLRTGGDEQYV. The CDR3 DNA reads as TGTGCCAGCAGATTGAGGACAGGGGGGGACGAGCAGTACGTC.